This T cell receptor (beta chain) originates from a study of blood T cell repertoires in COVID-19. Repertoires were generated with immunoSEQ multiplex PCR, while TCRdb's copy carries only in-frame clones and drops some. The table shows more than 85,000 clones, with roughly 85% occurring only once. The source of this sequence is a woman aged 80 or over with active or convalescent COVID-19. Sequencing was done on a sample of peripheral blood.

The CDR3 spells CASSIAGYNEQFF. The DNA for the CDR3 is TGTGCCAGTAGTATAGCAGGTTACAATGAGCAGTTCTTC. V usage is TRBV19 and J usage is TRBJ2-1; no reliable D call. With 1 base removed from V and 4 bases from J, the gap between germline ends came to 5 bases. The CDR3 contains 13 residues. CDR1 is LNHDA and CDR2 is SQIVND in the germline V gene (reference sequence). The variable domain in full, with the rest retrieved from reference TRBV19 and TRBJ2-1, is DGGITQSPKYLFRKEGQNVTLSCEQNLNHDAMYWYRQDPGQGLRLIYYSQIVNDFQKGDIAEGYSVSREKKESFPLTVTSAQKNPTAFYLCASSIAGYNEQFFGPGTRLTVL.